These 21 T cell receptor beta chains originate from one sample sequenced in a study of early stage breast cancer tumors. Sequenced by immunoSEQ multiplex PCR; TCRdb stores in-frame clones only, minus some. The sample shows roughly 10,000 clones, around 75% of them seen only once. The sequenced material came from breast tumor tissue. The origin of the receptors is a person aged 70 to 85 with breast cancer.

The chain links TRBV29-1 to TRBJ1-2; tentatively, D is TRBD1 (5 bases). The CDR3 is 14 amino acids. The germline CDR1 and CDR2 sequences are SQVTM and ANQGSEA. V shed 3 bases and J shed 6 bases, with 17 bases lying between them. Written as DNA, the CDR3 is TGCAGCGTTGAGGTAGGGGAGGGGAGAGATGGCTACACCTTC. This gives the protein CSVEVGEGRDGYTF. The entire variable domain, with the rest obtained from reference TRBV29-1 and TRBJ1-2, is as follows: SAVISQKPSRDICQRGTSLTIQCQVDSQVTMMFWYRQQPGQSLTLIATANQGSEATYESGFVIDKFPISRPNLTFSTLTVSNMSPEDSSIYLCSVEVGEGRDGYTFGSGTRLTVV.

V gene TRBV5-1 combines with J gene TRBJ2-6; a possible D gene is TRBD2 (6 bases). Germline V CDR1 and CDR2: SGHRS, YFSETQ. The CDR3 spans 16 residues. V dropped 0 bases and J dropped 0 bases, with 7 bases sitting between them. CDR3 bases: TGCGCCAGCAGCTTGGCGGGGGACTCTGGGGCCAACGTCCTGACTTTC. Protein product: CASSLAGDSGANVLTF.

The CDR3: CASAAGTSGTGQYF. CDR3 coding DNA: TGTGCCAGCGCTGCCGGGACTAGCGGGACCGGGCAGTACTTC. This sequence joins TRBV28 and TRBJ2-7; 13 bases fit TRBD2. The CDR3 contains 14 residues. With 8 bases clipped from V and 9 bases from J, the junction kept 10 bases outside the gene matches. Per germline, CDR1 MDHEN and CDR2 SYDVKM.

Here the CDR3 reads CASSNRLDEQYF. CDR3 coding DNA: TGTGCCAGTAGTAACCGACTAGACGAGCAGTACTTC. This chain joins TRBV19 and TRBJ2-7, with D possibly being TRBD2 (6 bases). There are 12 residues in the CDR3. Trimming left V 4 bases short and J 5 bases short, with 9 bases between. The germline gives CDR1 LNHDA, CDR2 SQIVND (reference sequence).

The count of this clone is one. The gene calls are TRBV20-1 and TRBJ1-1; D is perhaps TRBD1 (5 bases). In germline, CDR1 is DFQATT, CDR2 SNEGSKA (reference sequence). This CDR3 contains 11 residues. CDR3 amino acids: CRGGSGTEAFF. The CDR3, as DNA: TGCAGGGGGGGGAGTGGGACTGAAGCTTTCTTT.

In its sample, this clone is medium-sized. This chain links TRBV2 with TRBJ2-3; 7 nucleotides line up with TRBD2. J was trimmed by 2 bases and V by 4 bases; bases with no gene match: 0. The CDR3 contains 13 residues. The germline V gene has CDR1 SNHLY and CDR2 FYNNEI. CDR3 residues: CASSGDYTDTQYF. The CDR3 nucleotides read TGTGCCAGCAGTGGGGACTACACAGATACGCAGTATTTT.

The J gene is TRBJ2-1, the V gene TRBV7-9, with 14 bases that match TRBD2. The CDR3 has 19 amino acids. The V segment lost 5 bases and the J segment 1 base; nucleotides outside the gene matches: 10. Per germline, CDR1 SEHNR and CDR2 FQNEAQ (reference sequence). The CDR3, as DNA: TGTGCCAGCAGCGGGGGACTAGCGGGAGCGGTCGGGTCCTACAATGAGCAGTTCTTC. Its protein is CASSGGLAGAVGSYNEQFF. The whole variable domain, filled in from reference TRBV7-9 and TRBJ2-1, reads DTGVSQNPRHKITKRGQNVTFRCDPISEHNRLYWYRQTLGQGPEFLTYFQNEAQLEKSRLLSDRFSAERPKGSFSTLEIQRTEQGDSAMYLCASSGGLAGAVGSYNEQFFGPGTRLTVL.

For the CDR3, the DNA is TGCAGCGTTGAAGACCCTGACAGGGATTCCTACAATGAGCAGTTCTTC. This encodes CSVEDPDRDSYNEQFF. The chain uses TRBV29-1 and TRBJ2-1; the match to TRBD1 covers 7 bases. The junction had 6 bases not matched to a gene; V was cut back by 0 bases and J by 1 base. The CDR3 has 16 residues. Per the germline V gene, CDR1 is SQVTM and CDR2 is ANQGSEA.

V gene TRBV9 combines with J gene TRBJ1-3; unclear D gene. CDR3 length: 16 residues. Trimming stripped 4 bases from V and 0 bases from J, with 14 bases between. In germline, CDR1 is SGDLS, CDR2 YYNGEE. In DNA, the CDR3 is TGTGCCAGCAGCTCGCCACGGGAGAGCTCTGGAAACACCATATATTTT. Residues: CASSSPRESSGNTIYF.

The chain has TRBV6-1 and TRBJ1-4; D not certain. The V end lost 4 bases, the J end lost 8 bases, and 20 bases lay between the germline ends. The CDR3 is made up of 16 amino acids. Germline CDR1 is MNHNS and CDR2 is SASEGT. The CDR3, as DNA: TGTGCCAGCAGTGCACAACCCGGGATCCACGGGGAAAAACTGTTTTTT. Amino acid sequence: CASSAQPGIHGEKLFF.

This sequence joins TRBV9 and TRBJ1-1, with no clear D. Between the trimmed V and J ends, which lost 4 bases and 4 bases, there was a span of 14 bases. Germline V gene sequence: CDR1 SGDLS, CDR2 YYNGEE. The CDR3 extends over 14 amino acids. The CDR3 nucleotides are TGTGCCAGCAGCTTCTCAGGCGAGTCCACTGAAGCTTTCTTT. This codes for CASSFSGESTEAFF.

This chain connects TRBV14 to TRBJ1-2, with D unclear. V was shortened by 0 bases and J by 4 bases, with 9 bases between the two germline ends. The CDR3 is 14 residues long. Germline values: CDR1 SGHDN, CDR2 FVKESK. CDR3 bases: TGTGCCAGCAGCCAAGAGTCGTGGGCCTATGGCTACACCTTC. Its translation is CASSQESWAYGYTF.

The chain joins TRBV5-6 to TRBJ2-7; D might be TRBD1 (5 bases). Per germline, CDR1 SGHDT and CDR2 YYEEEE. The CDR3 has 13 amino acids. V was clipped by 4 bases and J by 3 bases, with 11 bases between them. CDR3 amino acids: CASSIDRVYEQYF. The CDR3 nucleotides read TGTGCCAGCAGCATAGACAGAGTCTACGAGCAGTACTTC. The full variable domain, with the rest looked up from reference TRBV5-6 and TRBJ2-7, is DAGVTQSPTHLIKTRGQQVTLRCSPKSGHDTVSWYQQALGQGPQFIFQYYEEEERQRGNFPDRFSGHQFPNYSSELNVNALLLGDSALYLCASSIDRVYEQYFGPGTRLTVT.

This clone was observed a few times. In DNA, the CDR3 is TGTGCCAGTAGTACGACCGGGACAGGGAATTCACCCCTCCACTTT. It yields the protein CASSTTGTGNSPLHF. The gene calls are TRBV19 and TRBJ1-6; TRBD1 matches 9 bases. The CDR3 contains 15 residues. Germline assignment: CDR1 LNHDA and CDR2 SQIVND (reference sequence). The trim removed 4 bases at V and 7 bases at J, leaving 5 bases unmatched.

Here the CDR3 DNA reads TGCGCCAGCAGCCAAGATGAACTAGCGGCGACCTACGAGCAGTACTTC. Encoded protein: CASSQDELAATYEQYF. This chain connects TRBV4-3 to TRBJ2-7; 8 bases line up with TRBD2. V gave up 0 bases and J gave up 2 bases; unmatched junction bases: 6. Germline V gives CDR1 LGHNA, CDR2 YSLEER. This CDR3 has 16 residues.

The CDR3 nucleotides are TGTGCCAGTACTCTACAGAGGAACACTGAAGCTTTCTTT. It translates to CASTLQRNTEAFF. V and J are TRBV19 and TRBJ1-1, with D uncertain. CDR1 LNHDA and CDR2 SQIVND come from the germline V gene (reference sequence). V was cut by 7 bases and J by 1 base, with 10 bases left in between. CDR3 size: 13 residues. Based on the CDR3 plus reference TRBV19 and TRBJ1-1, the full variable domain is DGGITQSPKYLFRKEGQNVTLSCEQNLNHDAMYWYRQDPGQGLRLIYYSQIVNDFQKGDIAEGYSVSREKKESFPLTVTSAQKNPTAFYLCASTLQRNTEAFFGQGTRLTVV.

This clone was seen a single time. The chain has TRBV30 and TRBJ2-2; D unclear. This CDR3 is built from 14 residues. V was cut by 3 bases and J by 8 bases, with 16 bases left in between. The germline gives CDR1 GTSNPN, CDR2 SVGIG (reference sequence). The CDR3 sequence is CAWSSGLLEGELFF. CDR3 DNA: TGTGCCTGGAGCTCGGGTCTACTTGAGGGGGAGCTGTTTTTT.

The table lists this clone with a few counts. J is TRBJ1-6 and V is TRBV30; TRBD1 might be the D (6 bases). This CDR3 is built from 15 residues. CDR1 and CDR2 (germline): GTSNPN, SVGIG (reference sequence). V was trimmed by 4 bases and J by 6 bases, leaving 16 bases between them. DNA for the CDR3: TGTGCCTGGACAACTCTACAGGGAAGTAATTCACCCCTCCACTTT. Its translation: CAWTTLQGSNSPLHF.

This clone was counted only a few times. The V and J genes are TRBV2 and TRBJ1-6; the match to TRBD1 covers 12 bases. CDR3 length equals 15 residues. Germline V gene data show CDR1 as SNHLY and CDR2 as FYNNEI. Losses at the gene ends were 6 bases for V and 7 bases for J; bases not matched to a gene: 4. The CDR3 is CASRMGQGANSPLHF. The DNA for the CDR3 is TGTGCCAGCAGAATGGGACAGGGGGCCAATTCACCCCTCCACTTT.

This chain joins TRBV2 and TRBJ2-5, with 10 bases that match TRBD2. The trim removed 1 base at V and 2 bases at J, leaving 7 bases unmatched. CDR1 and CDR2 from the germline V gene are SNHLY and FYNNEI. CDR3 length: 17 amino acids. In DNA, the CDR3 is TGTGCCAGCAGTGAAGTGACCGGACTAGCGGAACAAGAGACCCAGTACTTC. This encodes CASSEVTGLAEQETQYF.

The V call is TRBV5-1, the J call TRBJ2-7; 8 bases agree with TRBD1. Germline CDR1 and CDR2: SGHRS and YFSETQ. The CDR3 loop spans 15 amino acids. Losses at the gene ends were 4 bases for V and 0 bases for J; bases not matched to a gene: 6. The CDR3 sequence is CASSPRQGTSYEQYF. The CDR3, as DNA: TGCGCCAGCAGCCCGAGACAGGGGACCTCCTACGAGCAGTACTTC. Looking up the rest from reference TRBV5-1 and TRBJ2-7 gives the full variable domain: KAGVTQTPRYLIKTRGQQVTLSCSPISGHRSVSWYQQTPGQGLQFLFEYFSETQRNKGNFPGRFSGRQFSNSRSEMNVSTLELGDSALYLCASSPRQGTSYEQYFGPGTRLTVT.